The T cell receptor beta chain under discussion was sequenced for a study of a mutant IDH1 vaccine in newly diagnosed glioma. Background on the study: Males made up 62.5% and females about 38% of treated patients, whose mean age was approximately 44 years. Whole-study findings and limits: Vaccine-induced responses were seen in around 93% of patients, spanning several MHC alleles. Apparently, pseudoprogression bore no relation to changes among the top peripheral T cell clonotypes.

Time point denoted: baseline, week 1 (first vaccination visit). Treatment noted: pre-vaccination baseline after standard-of-care therapy. Germline loops: CDR1 SGHAT, CDR2 FQDESV (reference sequence). V was clipped by 0 bases and J by 5 bases, with 13 bases between them. This CDR3 is 15 amino acids long. The protocol was immunoSEQ multiplex PCR, while the TCRdb copy is restricted to in-frame clones and leaves out a portion. Among tens of thousands of clones listed, 83% were seen once. About this clone: What it binds is not known.

The material sequenced was PBMCs, taken from a glioma patient treated with radiotherapy, temozolomide or both. The chain couples TRBV11-1 to TRBJ2-5; D is uncertain. The receptor comes from a woman in her forties or fifties with glioma. CDR3 amino acids: CASSLAPLSGETQYF. The CDR3 nucleotides are TGTGCCAGCAGCTTAGCGCCCCTCAGTGGGGAGACCCAGTACTTC.